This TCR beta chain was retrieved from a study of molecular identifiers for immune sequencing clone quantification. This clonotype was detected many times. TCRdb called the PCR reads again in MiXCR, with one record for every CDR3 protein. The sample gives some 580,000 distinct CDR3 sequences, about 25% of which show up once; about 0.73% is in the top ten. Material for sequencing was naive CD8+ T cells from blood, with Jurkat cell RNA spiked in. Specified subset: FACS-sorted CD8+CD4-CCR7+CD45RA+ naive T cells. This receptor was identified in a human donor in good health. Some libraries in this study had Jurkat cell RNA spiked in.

The CDR3 reads CASSVGGLDTQYF. The DNA for the CDR3 is TGTGCCAGCAGTGTCGGGGGGTTAGATACGCAGTATTTT. V gene TRBV12-3 or TRBV12-4 combines with J gene TRBJ2-3, with 7 bases that match TRBD2. The CDR3 length is 13 residues. V was pared by 5 bases and J by 5 bases, with 4 bases of the junction left unmatched.